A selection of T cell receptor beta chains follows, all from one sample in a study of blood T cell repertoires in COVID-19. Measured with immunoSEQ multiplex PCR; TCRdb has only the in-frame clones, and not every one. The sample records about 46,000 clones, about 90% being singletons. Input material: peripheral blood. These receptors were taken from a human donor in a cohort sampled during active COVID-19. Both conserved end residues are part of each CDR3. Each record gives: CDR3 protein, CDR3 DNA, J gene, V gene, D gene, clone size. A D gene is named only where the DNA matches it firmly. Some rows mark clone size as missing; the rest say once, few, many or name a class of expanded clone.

CDR3aa: CASSPSGAAYEQYF; CDR3nt: TGTGCCAGCAGCCCTAGCGGGGCTGCCTACGAGCAGTACTTC; j_gene: TRBJ2-7; v_gene: TRBV9; d_gene: TRBD2; abundance: few
CDR3aa: CASTPEGRQGDKLYF; CDR3nt: TGTGCCAGCACCCCAGAGGGGAGACAGGGGGACAAGTTGTACTTC; j_gene: TRBJ2-7; v_gene: TRBV28; d_gene: TRBD1; abundance: NA
CDR3aa: CATLSPSRDEQYF; CDR3nt: TGTGCCACCCTCTCCCCTAGCCGAGACGAGCAGTACTTC; j_gene: TRBJ2-7; v_gene: TRBV10-3; d_gene: NA; abundance: NA
CDR3aa: CASSMRSDQPQHF; CDR3nt: TGTGCCAGCAGTATGAGATCCGATCAGCCCCAGCATTTT; j_gene: TRBJ1-5; v_gene: TRBV6-5; d_gene: NA; abundance: few
CDR3aa: CASSYNRDRGYYEQYF; CDR3nt: TGTGCCAGCAGTTACAACCGGGACAGGGGGTACTACGAGCAGTACTTC; j_gene: TRBJ2-7; v_gene: TRBV6-2/TRBV6-3; d_gene: TRBD1; abundance: once
CDR3aa: CASSEGGAFSGELFF; CDR3nt: TGTGCCAGCAGCGAAGGGGGCGCGTTTTCCGGGGAGCTGTTTTTT; j_gene: TRBJ2-2; v_gene: TRBV9; d_gene: TRBD1; abundance: NA
CDR3aa: CASSVGASYEQYF; CDR3nt: TGCGCCAGCAGCGTAGGGGCCAGCTACGAGCAGTACTTC; j_gene: TRBJ2-7; v_gene: TRBV10-2; d_gene: NA; abundance: NA
CDR3aa: CASSQDEDRGLSPLHF; CDR3nt: TGCGCCAGCAGCCAAGATGAGGACAGGGGGCTTTCACCCCTCCACTTT; j_gene: TRBJ1-6; v_gene: TRBV4-1; d_gene: TRBD1; abundance: NA
CDR3aa: CASSLNGGSADTQYF; CDR3nt: TGTGCCAGCAGCCTTAACGGCGGGAGCGCAGATACGCAGTATTTT; j_gene: TRBJ2-3; v_gene: TRBV7-2; d_gene: TRBD2; abundance: NA
CDR3aa: CASSVRLATNTGELFF; CDR3nt: TGTGCCAGCAGCGTCCGACTAGCAACGAACACCGGGGAGCTGTTTTTT; j_gene: TRBJ2-2; v_gene: TRBV5-4; d_gene: TRBD2; abundance: few
CDR3aa: CASSLWAGGPVDTQYF; CDR3nt: TGCGCCAGCAGCTTGTGGGCGGGAGGGCCGGTAGATACGCAGTATTTT; j_gene: TRBJ2-3; v_gene: TRBV5-1; d_gene: TRBD2; abundance: NA
CDR3aa: CASSPGTGGRGNQPQHF; CDR3nt: TGTGCCAGCAGCCCAGGGACAGGGGGCCGGGGCAATCAGCCCCAGCATTTT; j_gene: TRBJ1-5; v_gene: TRBV5-5; d_gene: TRBD1; abundance: NA
CDR3aa: CASSILGQGSGSNQPQHF; CDR3nt: TGTGCCAGTAGTATTTTGGGTCAGGGTTCCGGTAGCAATCAGCCCCAGCATTTT; j_gene: TRBJ1-5; v_gene: TRBV19; d_gene: NA; abundance: NA
CDR3aa: CASSVEAGVTGELFF; CDR3nt: TGTGCCAGCAGCGTAGAAGCGGGTGTCACCGGGGAGCTGTTTTTT; j_gene: TRBJ2-2; v_gene: TRBV9; d_gene: NA; abundance: NA
CDR3aa: CASSPGLPILEQFF; CDR3nt: TGTGCCAGCAGCCCAGGGTTGCCAATCCTCGAGCAGTTCTTC; j_gene: TRBJ2-1; v_gene: TRBV27; d_gene: NA; abundance: NA
CDR3aa: CASSSNDLGNVNTEAFF; CDR3nt: TGTGCCAGCAGCTCCAATGATCTCGGGAACGTGAACACTGAAGCTTTCTTT; j_gene: TRBJ1-1; v_gene: TRBV7-3; d_gene: NA; abundance: NA
CDR3aa: CASSTVPGAEAFF; CDR3nt: TGTGCCAGCAGTACCGTCCCAGGGGCTGAAGCTTTCTTT; j_gene: TRBJ1-1; v_gene: TRBV6-2/TRBV6-3; d_gene: NA; abundance: NA
CDR3aa: CASSQFLTGELFF; CDR3nt: TGTGCCAGTAGTCAGTTTTTGACCGGGGAGCTGTTTTTT; j_gene: TRBJ2-2; v_gene: TRBV19; d_gene: NA; abundance: NA
CDR3aa: CASSSQLGGSFYEQFF; CDR3nt: TGTGCCAGCAGCAGTCAATTGGGCGGGAGTTTCTATGAGCAGTTCTTC; j_gene: TRBJ2-1; v_gene: TRBV13; d_gene: TRBD2; abundance: NA
CDR3aa: CASSDPGRRGYEQYF; CDR3nt: TGTGCCAGCAGTGATCCGGGGCGGAGGGGCTACGAGCAGTACTTC; j_gene: TRBJ2-7; v_gene: TRBV25-1; d_gene: NA; abundance: NA
CDR3aa: CASSYSASSGNTIYF; CDR3nt: TGTGCCAGCAGTTACTCGGCCAGCTCTGGAAACACCATATATTTT; j_gene: TRBJ1-3; v_gene: TRBV6-5; d_gene: NA; abundance: once
CDR3aa: CASSSNRPLRMNTEAFF; CDR3nt: TGTGCCAGCAGTTCAAACAGACCCTTACGCATGAACACTGAAGCTTTCTTT; j_gene: TRBJ1-1; v_gene: TRBV27; d_gene: NA; abundance: NA
CDR3aa: CASSSTGSAAYEQYF; CDR3nt: TGTGCCAGCAGCTCTACCGGGTCTGCCGCGTACGAGCAGTACTTC; j_gene: TRBJ2-7; v_gene: TRBV13; d_gene: NA; abundance: NA
CDR3aa: CATSGDTTSTDTQYF; CDR3nt: TGTGCCACCTCCGGGGATACCACTAGCACAGATACGCAGTATTTT; j_gene: TRBJ2-3; v_gene: TRBV15; d_gene: NA; abundance: few
CDR3aa: CATSRGGGRGDIQYF; CDR3nt: TGTGCCACCAGCAGAGGAGGGGGCCGTGGGGACATTCAGTACTTC; j_gene: TRBJ2-4; v_gene: TRBV15; d_gene: TRBD1; abundance: NA
CDR3aa: CASSPTSGGGPYEQYF; CDR3nt: TGTGCCAGCAGCCCAACTAGCGGGGGGGGACCCTACGAGCAGTACTTC; j_gene: TRBJ2-7; v_gene: TRBV7-6; d_gene: TRBD2; abundance: once
CDR3aa: CAIRRLAGDPEQFF; CDR3nt: TGTGCCATCAGGCGTCTAGCGGGGGACCCGGAGCAGTTCTTC; j_gene: TRBJ2-1; v_gene: TRBV10-3; d_gene: TRBD2; abundance: NA
CDR3aa: CASSPDRGSGNYGYTF; CDR3nt: TGCGCCAGCAGCCCAGACAGGGGATCGGGTAACTATGGCTACACCTTC; j_gene: TRBJ1-2; v_gene: TRBV5-1; d_gene: TRBD1; abundance: NA
CDR3aa: CASSYAGGTEAFF; CDR3nt: TGTGCCAGCTCATATGCAGGGGGCACTGAAGCTTTCTTT; j_gene: TRBJ1-1; v_gene: TRBV6-5; d_gene: TRBD1; abundance: NA
CDR3aa: CASSEKLYRGCQPQHF; CDR3nt: TGCGCCAGCAGTGAGAAACTCTACAGGGGCTGTCAGCCCCAGCATTTT; j_gene: TRBJ1-5; v_gene: TRBV10-1; d_gene: TRBD1; abundance: few
CDR3aa: CATRTPLRTGNYGYTF; CDR3nt: TGTGCCACCAGAACACCCTTACGGACAGGGAACTATGGCTACACCTTC; j_gene: TRBJ1-2; v_gene: TRBV24-1; d_gene: TRBD1; abundance: NA
CDR3aa: CASSIDPGSEQYF; CDR3nt: TGTGCCAGTAGTATAGATCCGGGGAGCGAGCAGTACTTC; j_gene: TRBJ2-7; v_gene: TRBV19; d_gene: NA; abundance: once
CDR3aa: CASSSQGRSDYGYTF; CDR3nt: TGTGCCAGCAGCTCACAGGGGAGGTCGGACTATGGCTACACCTTC; j_gene: TRBJ1-2; v_gene: TRBV3-1/TRBV3-2; d_gene: TRBD1; abundance: NA
CDR3aa: CASSLVSRENTEAFF; CDR3nt: TGTGCCAGCAGCTTGGTGAGCAGGGAGAACACTGAAGCTTTCTTT; j_gene: TRBJ1-1; v_gene: TRBV5-4; d_gene: NA; abundance: NA
CDR3aa: CASSQGPGQETQYF; CDR3nt: TGCGCCAGCAGCCAAGGTCCGGGACAAGAGACCCAGTACTTC; j_gene: TRBJ2-5; v_gene: TRBV4-1; d_gene: NA; abundance: NA
CDR3aa: CASSFPGGNSPLHF; CDR3nt: TGTGCCAGCAGCTTCCCGGGTGGGAATTCACCCCTCCACTTT; j_gene: TRBJ1-6; v_gene: TRBV7-9; d_gene: NA; abundance: NA
CDR3aa: CASRESPSGSSYNEQFF; CDR3nt: TGTGCCAGCAGGGAAAGCCCTAGCGGGAGCTCCTACAATGAGCAGTTCTTC; j_gene: TRBJ2-1; v_gene: TRBV2; d_gene: TRBD2; abundance: NA
CDR3aa: CAWSVKLAGPKIYEQYF; CDR3nt: TGTGCCTGGAGTGTAAAACTAGCGGGTCCCAAAATCTACGAGCAGTACTTC; j_gene: TRBJ2-7; v_gene: TRBV30; d_gene: TRBD2; abundance: NA
CDR3aa: CASSKGQAPLYEQYF; CDR3nt: TGCGCCAGCAGCAAAGGACAGGCCCCCCTCTACGAGCAGTACTTC; j_gene: TRBJ2-7; v_gene: TRBV5-1; d_gene: TRBD1; abundance: NA
CDR3aa: CSASGLAGYNEQFF; CDR3nt: TGCAGTGCTAGTGGGCTAGCGGGGTACAATGAGCAGTTCTTC; j_gene: TRBJ2-1; v_gene: TRBV20-1; d_gene: TRBD2; abundance: NA
CDR3aa: CATSRDPQGPLYEQYF; CDR3nt: TGTGCCACCAGCAGGGACCCTCAGGGTCCCCTCTACGAGCAGTACTTC; j_gene: TRBJ2-7; v_gene: TRBV15; d_gene: NA; abundance: NA
CDR3aa: CASSPQGGEKLFF; CDR3nt: TGCGCCAGCAGTCCACAGGGGGGTGAAAAACTGTTTTTT; j_gene: TRBJ1-4; v_gene: TRBV23-1; d_gene: TRBD1; abundance: NA
CDR3aa: CASSSMGGLSYGYTF; CDR3nt: TGTGCCAGCAGTTCCATGGGGGGTCTGAGCTATGGCTACACCTTC; j_gene: TRBJ1-2; v_gene: TRBV6-5; d_gene: NA; abundance: NA
CDR3aa: CASSPPGGSYEQYF; CDR3nt: TGTGCCAGCAGTCCCCCAGGGGGCTCCTACGAGCAGTACTTC; j_gene: TRBJ2-7; v_gene: TRBV27; d_gene: TRBD1; abundance: NA
CDR3aa: CASRQPGQSYEQYF; CDR3nt: TGTGCCAGCAGACAACCGGGACAGAGCTACGAGCAGTACTTC; j_gene: TRBJ2-7; v_gene: TRBV27; d_gene: TRBD1; abundance: NA
CDR3aa: CASSKGVRGGGFQETQYF; CDR3nt: TGTGCCAGCAGCAAAGGCGTGCGGGGGGGCGGATTTCAAGAGACCCAGTACTTC; j_gene: TRBJ2-5; v_gene: TRBV7-2; d_gene: TRBD2; abundance: NA
CDR3aa: CASSFARNYEQYF; CDR3nt: TGTGCCAGCAGTTTCGCCAGAAACTACGAGCAGTACTTC; j_gene: TRBJ2-7; v_gene: TRBV12-3/TRBV12-4; d_gene: NA; abundance: once
CDR3aa: CASSASGTPNNEQFF; CDR3nt: TGTGCCAGCAGCGCGAGCGGGACCCCGAACAATGAGCAGTTCTTC; j_gene: TRBJ2-1; v_gene: TRBV9; d_gene: TRBD2; abundance: NA